This T cell receptor beta chain derives from a study of technical replicates of blood from a few donors (dated by TCRdb to 2016 to 2017). Libraries were constructed by the immunoSEQ multiplex PCR assay. TCRdb limited this immuneACCESS table to in-frame rearrangements with V and J called. A share of clones is missing; checked studies link under half to unresolved V genes, and the rest is unexplained. The sample yields around 79,000 clones; around 94% were counted once. Over 0.25% of the sample rests with the top ten. The CDR3 covers 14 residues, taking in both the cysteine and the phenylalanine. Of all the DNA, just the CDR3 is kept, 42 bases in frame from base 1. Trimming removed 5 bases from V and 3 bases from J; the gene matches leave 4 bases unexplained. CDR1 and CDR2 are drawn from the germline V gene (reference sequence): MNHEY, SMNVEV. With regard to this clone: Its target antigen remains unknown. No much larger clone is present one base from it, and per-base qualities are unavailable.

The receptor's source is a human donor in good health. Recombination joined TRBV27 with TRBJ1-2; 9 bases in between match TRBD1. Source material: T cells isolated from PBMCs. CDR3 sequence: CASSVQGADYGYTF. At the DNA level, the sequence is TGTGCCAGCAGTGTACAGGGGGCGGACTATGGCTACACCTTC.